Detailed here is one T cell receptor (beta chain). Which antigen it targets is not known. Per-base qualities were not stored, and no clone one base away is much larger. The sample is drawn from a study of blood T cell repertoires in COVID-19 (dated by TCRdb to 2019 to 2021). General notes on the study: The collaborator samples originated in the United States, Italy and Spain and spanned the acute and convalescent phases of COVID-19. The prospective study material was composed of cDNA or gDNA derived from T cells, B-cell-depleted T cells, or PBMCs. The dataset comprised deeply sampled blood TCRbeta repertoires from subjects exposed to, actively infected with, or recovered from COVID-19. A freely available public database, intended as a resource for researchers studying the immune response to SARS-CoV-2, is where the repertoires were released. Samples were obtained from the ongoing ImmuneRACE study (first 160 participants) and from over 1,000 subjects provided by 6 global collaborators. Nearly every sample came with metadata listing a de-identified subject ID, COVID-19 status, age in years and sex. Where HLA class I and class II types were available, the types were taken from metadata supplied by the sample provider, not from assay-based typing. What the research found in general, with its limitations: The quantity of clinical and demographic metadata differed by source and by participant and was supplied without curation.

TCRbeta CDR3 regions were amplified from genomic DNA using the immunoSEQ Assay, a bias-controlled multiplex PCR. Regarding the original processing steps: The number of nucleated cells in each sample was estimated from the amplification of reference gene primers within the assay. Sequence reads were collapsed and filtered to measure the absolute abundance of every unique TCRbeta CDR3 rearrangement. For each sample, productive Simpson clonality was calculated as the square root of Simpson's diversity index over productive rearrangements. This is the immuneACCESS table as TCRdb keeps it, with only in-frame sequences that have V and J called. A part of the clones is gone; compared with another copy, unresolved V genes explain less than half, and the rest is unexplained. V, J and clone size are taken as reported in that table, and D and trimming were inferred from the DNA itself. This sample comprises 69,000 or so clones, roughly four fifths of them detected only once. The ten largest clones add up to 10% to 15% of the sample.

At one collaborating source in Seattle, patients were enrolled during active infection and were followed longitudinally through the course of disease. Collaborating institutions collected whole blood in K2EDTA tubes following their own protocols. For TCRbeta analysis, collaborators shipped samples in one of three forms: frozen whole blood, isolated PBMCs, or DNA extracted from either of those sample types. Taken from cysteine to phenylalanine, the CDR3 has 13 residues. Just the 39-base CDR3 DNA is kept, in frame starting at base 1. V gives up 7 bases and J gives up 5 bases, and the segment between their germline ends measures 14 bases. Looking up the germline V gene (reference sequence) yields CDR1 SEHNR and CDR2 FQNEAQ.

Material: peripheral blood. The chain was built from TRBV7-9 and TRBJ1-2, with the D gene not confidently named. This receptor was obtained from a man aged 50-59 years with COVID-19, enrolled during active disease. The CDR3 protein is CASTRISRYGYTF. In nucleotides, the sequence is TGTGCCAGCACCCGAATTTCGCGGTATGGCTACACCTTC.